This T cell receptor beta chain was captured by sequencing in a study of T cell responses to AZD1222 COVID-19 vaccine. Regarding the study as a whole: Donors were chiefly white British, with a greater number of females, and clonal diversity was perhaps underestimated.

Generated by immunoSEQ multiplex PCR, the TCRdb table keeps only in-frame clones and is missing some. The sample includes about 94,000 clones, 85% of them seen just once. The length of the CDR3 is 14 residues. Germline V lookup: CDR1 KGHSH, CDR2 LQKENI. V lost 3 bases, J lost 4 bases, and 11 bases lay in between. Notes on this clone: Its antigen is not identified.

The sequence derives from an adult who received the AZD1222 COVID-19 vaccine. The genes are TRBV18 and TRBJ2-3; D is unclear. The specimen comprised peripheral blood, sampled 28 days after the second AZD1222 dose. In nucleotides, the CDR3 is TGTGCCAGCTCACCGGCTATCACTGCAGATACGCAGTATTTT. Protein sequence: CASSPAITADTQYF.